Following are 5 T cell receptor beta chains from one sample sequenced in a study of T cell repertoires in cytomegalovirus infection. TCRdb used MiXCR to reprocess the reads, holding one entry per CDR3 protein. The sample holds approximately 490,000 distinct CDR3 sequences; approximately 10% are singletons and the top ten take approximately 10%. Sequenced input: PBMCs. These receptors were taken from a human donor in good health (CMV status not recorded). Some clones in this sample may be carry-over from other donors' samples.

Ten or more counts support this clonotype. The V gene is TRBV6-6, the J gene TRBJ1-3, with 7 bases identical to TRBD1. This CDR3 comprises 18 residues. Germline CDR1 reads MNHNY; CDR2 reads SVGAGI (reference sequence). V trimming: 2 bases; J trimming: 2 bases; junction bases outside the gene matches: 12. The CDR3 protein is CASSYTQGVGRPGNTIYF. In DNA, the CDR3 is TGTGCCAGCAGTTACACCCAGGGGGTTGGGAGGCCTGGAAACACCATATATTTT.

The chain uses TRBV2 and TRBJ2-7; D tentatively reads TRBD1 or TRBD2 (5 bases each). Germline V lookup: CDR1 SNHLY, CDR2 FYNNEI. Trimming shortened V by 6 bases and J by 1 base, and 13 bases separated the two germline ends. The CDR3 loop spans 14 amino acids. CDR3: CASSYRGPSYEQYF. CDR3 nucleotide sequence: TGTGCCAGCAGCTACCGGGGCCCTTCCTACGAGCAGTACTTC.

The chain recombines TRBV7-9 with TRBJ1-4; perhaps TRBD1 as D (6 bases). CDR1 SEHNR and CDR2 FQNEAQ come from the germline V gene (reference sequence). This CDR3 is built from 13 residues. The V end was cut by 2 bases, the J end by 8 bases, with 9 bases between. The CDR3 sequence: CASSLYQGEKLFF. The CDR3 nucleotides read TGTGCCAGCAGCTTATATCAGGGGGAAAAACTGTTTTTT.

The chain has TRBV5-5 and TRBJ2-7, with TRBD1 matching 9 bases. V dropped 4 bases and J dropped 6; count of bases not matched to a gene: 8. Germline V gene sequence: CDR1 SGHKS, CDR2 YYEKEE (reference sequence). The CDR3 is 14 residues long. The CDR3 DNA reads as TGTGCCAGCAGCCGGCCGGGACAGGGCAGCGAGCAGTACTTC. Residues: CASSRPGQGSEQYF.

This clonotype has a count of ten or more. This chain uses TRBV7-9 with TRBJ1-2; D might be TRBD1 (6 bases). The CDR3 is made up of 13 amino acids. CDR1 and CDR2 (germline): SEHNR, FQNEAQ (reference sequence). The V gene lost 5 bases and the J gene lost 6 bases, with 13 bases spanning the gap. CDR3 DNA sequence: TGTGCCAGCAGCATTAGACAGGCTCATGGCTACACCTTC. This sequence encodes CASSIRQAHGYTF.